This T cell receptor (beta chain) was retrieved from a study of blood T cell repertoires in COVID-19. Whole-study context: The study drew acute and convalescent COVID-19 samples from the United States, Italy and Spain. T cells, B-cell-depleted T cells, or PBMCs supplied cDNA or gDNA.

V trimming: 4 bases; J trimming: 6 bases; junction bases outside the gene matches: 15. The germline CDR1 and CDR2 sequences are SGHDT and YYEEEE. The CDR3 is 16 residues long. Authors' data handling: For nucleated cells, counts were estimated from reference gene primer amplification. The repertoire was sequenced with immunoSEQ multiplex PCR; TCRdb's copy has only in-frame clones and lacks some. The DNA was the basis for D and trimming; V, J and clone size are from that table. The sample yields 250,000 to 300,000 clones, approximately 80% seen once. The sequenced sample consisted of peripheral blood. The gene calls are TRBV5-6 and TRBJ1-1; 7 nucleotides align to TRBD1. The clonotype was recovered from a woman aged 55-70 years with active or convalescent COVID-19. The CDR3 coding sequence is TGTGCCAGCAGCCGGAACAGGGGTGGGCAAGCGTCTGAAGCTTTCTTT. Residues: CASSRNRGGQASEAFF.